This TCR beta chain was recovered during a study of blood T cell repertoires in COVID-19. Repertoires were generated with immunoSEQ multiplex PCR, while TCRdb's copy carries only in-frame clones and drops some. The sample records some 240,000 clones, approximately 78% being singletons. The sample holds one count of this clone. Trimming took 4 bases from V and 5 from J, leaving 18 bases between them. The CDR3 loop spans 16 amino acids. The germline V gene has CDR1 LGHDT and CDR2 YNNKEL (reference sequence). The sequence was collected from a woman aged 70-85 years with COVID-19, enrolled during active disease. The chain employs TRBV3-1 (or the pseudogene TRBV3-2) and TRBJ2-1; weak D call: TRBD2 (6 bases). Sample: peripheral blood. The CDR3 spells CASSPGTSRSNNEQFF. Written as DNA, the CDR3 is TGTGCCAGCAGCCCAGGGACTTCCAGATCTAACAATGAGCAGTTCTTC.